This TCR beta chain stems from a study of blood T cell repertoires in COVID-19. Study-wide background: Donors in the United States, Italy and Spain gave samples during acute or convalescent COVID-19.

As originally analysed: It was from reference gene primer amplification that nucleated cell counts were estimated. Sequencing was performed with immunoSEQ multiplex PCR; in TCRdb, only in-frame clones are kept and a portion is missing. The V and J calls and clone size were taken over from that table, and D and trimming were inferred from the DNA. The repertoire holds nearly 250,000 clones, 86% seen once, with roughly 6.2% in the top ten. Germline CDR1 SGHVS, CDR2 FNYEAQ. Trimming left V 4 bases short and J 3 bases short, with 12 bases between. The CDR3 length is 14 residues. Material for sequencing was peripheral blood. The sequence was obtained from a woman older than 75 with COVID-19, enrolled during active disease. J is TRBJ1-1 and V is TRBV7-6; D might be TRBD1 (6 bases). The CDR3 sequence: CASSSGQKDTEAFF. DNA of the CDR3: TGTGCCAGCAGCTCCGGACAGAAGGACACTGAAGCTTTCTTT.